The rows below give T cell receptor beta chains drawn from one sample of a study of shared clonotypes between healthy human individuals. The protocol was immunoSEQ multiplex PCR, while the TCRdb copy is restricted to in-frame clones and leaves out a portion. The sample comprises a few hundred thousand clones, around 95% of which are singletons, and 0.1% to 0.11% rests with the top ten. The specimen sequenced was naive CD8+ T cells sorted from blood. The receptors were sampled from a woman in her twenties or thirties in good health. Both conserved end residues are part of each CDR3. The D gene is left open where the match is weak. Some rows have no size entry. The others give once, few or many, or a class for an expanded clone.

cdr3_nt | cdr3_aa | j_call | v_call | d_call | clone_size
TGCGCCAGCAGCCAAGATGGCCTAGCGGGAGACGAGCAGTACTTC | CASSQDGLAGDEQYF | TRBJ2-7 | TRBV4-1 | TRBD2 | once
TGTGCCTGGAGCCCCACGGACACAGGGACCTTGAACACTGAAGCTTTCTTT | CAWSPTDTGTLNTEAFF | TRBJ1-1 | TRBV30 | . | .
TGTGCCAGCAGTCCCCTCGACAGGGGAGGGGAGCTGTTTTTT | CASSPLDRGGELFF | TRBJ2-2 | TRBV6-6 | TRBD1 | .
TGCAGCGTTGAAGGCGGGAGTCCGCGCAATGAGCAGTTCTTC | CSVEGGSPRNEQFF | TRBJ2-1 | TRBV29-1 | TRBD2 | .
TGTGCCAGCAGCTACGACACTGAAGCTTTCTTT | CASSYDTEAFF | TRBJ1-1 | TRBV7-9 | . | once
TGTGCCAGCAGCCGGGGTGCCCTTTACGAGCAGTACTTC | CASSRGALYEQYF | TRBJ2-7 | TRBV14 | . | .
TGCGCCAGCAGCTTGGCGACAGCCTCGCTGGGGGTAGGGCAGCCCCAGCATTTT | CASSLATASLGVGQPQHF | TRBJ1-5 | TRBV5-1 | . | .
TGTGCCAGCAGAGACAGGGACGAGCAGTACTTC | CASRDRDEQYF | TRBJ2-7 | TRBV28 | TRBD1 | .
TGTGCTAGTGGTTTGGTACGGGGAGAGGGAAACACCGGGGAGCTGTTTTTT | CASGLVRGEGNTGELFF | TRBJ2-2 | TRBV12-5 | . | .
TGTGCCAGCAGTACACTAGCGGGAGCCAAAAACATTCAGTACTTC | CASSTLAGAKNIQYF | TRBJ2-4 | TRBV6-6 | TRBD2 | .
TGTGCCAGCAGTGAAAAACAGGGTATGAGCTACGAGCAGTACTTC | CASSEKQGMSYEQYF | TRBJ2-7 | TRBV27 | . | .
TGTGCCAGCAGCTTAGGCCACCACAATGAGCAGTTCTTC | CASSLGHHNEQFF | TRBJ2-1 | TRBV11-3 | . | .
TGTGCCAGCAGTTTAGGGACTAGCTTTCTTGAGCAGTTCTTC | CASSLGTSFLEQFF | TRBJ2-1 | TRBV27 | TRBD2 | .